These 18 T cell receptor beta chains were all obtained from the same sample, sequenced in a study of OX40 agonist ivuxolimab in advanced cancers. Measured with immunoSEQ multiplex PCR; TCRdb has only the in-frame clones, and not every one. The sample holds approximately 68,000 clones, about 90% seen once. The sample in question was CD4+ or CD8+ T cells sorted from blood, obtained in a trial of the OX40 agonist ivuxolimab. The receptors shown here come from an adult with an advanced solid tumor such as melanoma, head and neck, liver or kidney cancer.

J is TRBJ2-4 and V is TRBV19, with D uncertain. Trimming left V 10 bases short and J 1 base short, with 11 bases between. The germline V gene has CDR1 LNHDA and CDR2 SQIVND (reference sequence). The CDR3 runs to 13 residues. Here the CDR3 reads CATQPRAKNIQYF. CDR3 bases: TGTGCCACCCAACCCCGGGCCAAAAACATTCAGTACTTC.

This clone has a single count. CDR3 region: CASSVGQVSNQPQHF. CDR3 sequence (DNA): TGTGCCAGCAGTGTAGGACAGGTTAGCAATCAGCCCCAGCATTTT. The chain uses TRBV2 and TRBJ1-5, with TRBD1 matching 7 bases. There are 15 residues in the CDR3. V lost 4 bases and J lost 0; bases outside the gene matches: 3. Germline CDR1 reads SNHLY; CDR2 reads FYNNEI.

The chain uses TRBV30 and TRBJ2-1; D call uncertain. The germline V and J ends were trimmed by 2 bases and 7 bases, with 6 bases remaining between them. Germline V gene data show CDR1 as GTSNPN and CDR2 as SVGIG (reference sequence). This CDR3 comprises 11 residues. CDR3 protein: CAWSLRNEQFF. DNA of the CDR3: TGTGCCTGGAGTCTCCGAAATGAGCAGTTCTTC.

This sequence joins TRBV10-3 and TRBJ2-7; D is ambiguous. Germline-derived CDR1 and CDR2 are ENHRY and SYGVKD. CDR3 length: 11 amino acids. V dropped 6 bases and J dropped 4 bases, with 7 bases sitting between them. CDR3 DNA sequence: TGTGCCATCAGCCCCGGATACGAGCAGTACTTC. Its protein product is CAISPGYEQYF.

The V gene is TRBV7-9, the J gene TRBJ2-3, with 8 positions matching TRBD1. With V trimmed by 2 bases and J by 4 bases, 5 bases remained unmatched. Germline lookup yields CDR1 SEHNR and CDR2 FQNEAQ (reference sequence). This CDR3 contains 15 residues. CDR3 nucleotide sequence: TGTGCCAGCAGCTTAACGACAGGGGTTTCAGATACGCAGTATTTT. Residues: CASSLTTGVSDTQYF.

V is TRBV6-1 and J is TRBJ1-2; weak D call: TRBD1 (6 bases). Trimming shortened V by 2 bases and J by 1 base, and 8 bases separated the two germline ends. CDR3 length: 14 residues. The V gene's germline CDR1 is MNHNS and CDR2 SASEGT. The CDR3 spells CASSERGGNYGYTF. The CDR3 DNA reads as TGTGCCAGCAGTGAAAGGGGGGGTAACTATGGCTACACCTTC.

The CDR3 DNA is TGTGCCAGTAGTAGCCTTCGGGGACAGGGGGAAGAGACCCAGTACTTC. It codes for CASSSLRGQGEETQYF. The chain recombines TRBV19 with TRBJ2-5, with 11 bases lining up with TRBD1. The junction had 7 bases not matched to a gene; V was cut back by 4 bases and J by 3 bases. The CDR3 loop spans 16 amino acids. CDR1 and CDR2 from the germline V gene are LNHDA and SQIVND (reference sequence).

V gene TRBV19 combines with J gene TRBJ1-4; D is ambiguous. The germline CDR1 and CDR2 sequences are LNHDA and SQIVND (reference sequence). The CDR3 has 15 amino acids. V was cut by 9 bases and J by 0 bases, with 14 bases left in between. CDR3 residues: CARIMVGSTNEKLFF. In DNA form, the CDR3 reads TGTGCCAGAATAATGGTAGGGTCAACTAATGAAAAACTGTTTTTT. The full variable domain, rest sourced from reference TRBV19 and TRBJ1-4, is DGGITQSPKYLFRKEGQNVTLSCEQNLNHDAMYWYRQDPGQGLRLIYYSQIVNDFQKGDIAEGYSVSREKKESFPLTVTSAQKNPTAFYLCARIMVGSTNEKLFFGSGTQLSVL.

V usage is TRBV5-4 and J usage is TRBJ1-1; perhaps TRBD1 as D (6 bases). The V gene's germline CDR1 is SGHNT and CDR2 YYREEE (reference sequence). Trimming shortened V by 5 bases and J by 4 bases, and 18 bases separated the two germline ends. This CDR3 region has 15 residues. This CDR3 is CASRGSQGSGTEAFF. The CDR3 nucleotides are TGTGCCAGCAGGGGATCTCAGGGGTCCGGCACTGAAGCTTTCTTT.

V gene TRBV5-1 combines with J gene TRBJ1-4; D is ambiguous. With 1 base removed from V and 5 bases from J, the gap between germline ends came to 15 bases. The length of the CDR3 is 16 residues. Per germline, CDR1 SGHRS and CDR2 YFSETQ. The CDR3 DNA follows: TGCGCCAGCAGCTTGCGCCCGTCGCTGTTAAATGAAAAACTGTTTTTT. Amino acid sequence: CASSLRPSLLNEKLFF.

CDR3 nucleotides: TGTGCCTGGAGTGTACAGTCACTAGCGGGTCGTCATGAGCAGTTCTTC. Amino acids: CAWSVQSLAGRHEQFF. The genes are TRBV30 and TRBJ2-1, with 9 bases identical to TRBD2. Germline V lookup: CDR1 GTSNPN, CDR2 SVGIG (reference sequence). V lost 0 bases to trimming and J lost 8 bases; unmatched junction nucleotides: 11. The CDR3 extends over 16 amino acids.

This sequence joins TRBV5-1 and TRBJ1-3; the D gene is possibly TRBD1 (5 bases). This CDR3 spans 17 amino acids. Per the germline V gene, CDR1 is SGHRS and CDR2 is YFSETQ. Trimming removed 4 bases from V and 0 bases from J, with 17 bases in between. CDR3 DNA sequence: TGCGCCAGCAGCCCCTCCGTGACAGCCTACTCTGGAAACACCATATATTTT. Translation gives CASSPSVTAYSGNTIYF. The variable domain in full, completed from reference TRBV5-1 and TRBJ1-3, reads KAGVTQTPRYLIKTRGQQVTLSCSPISGHRSVSWYQQTPGQGLQFLFEYFSETQRNKGNFPGRFSGRQFSNSRSEMNVSTLELGDSALYLCASSPSVTAYSGNTIYFGEGSWLTVV.

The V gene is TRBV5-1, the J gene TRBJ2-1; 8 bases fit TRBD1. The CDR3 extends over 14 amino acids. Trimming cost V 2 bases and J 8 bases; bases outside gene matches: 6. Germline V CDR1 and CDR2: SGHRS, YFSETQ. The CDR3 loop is CASSFGQGADEQFF. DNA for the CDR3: TGCGCCAGCAGCTTTGGGCAGGGGGCGGATGAGCAGTTCTTC.

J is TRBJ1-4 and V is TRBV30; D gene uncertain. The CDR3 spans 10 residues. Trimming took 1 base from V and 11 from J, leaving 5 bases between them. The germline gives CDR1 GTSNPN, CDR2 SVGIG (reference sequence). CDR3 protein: CAWSGPKLFF. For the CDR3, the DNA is TGTGCCTGGAGTGGACCGAAACTGTTTTTT.

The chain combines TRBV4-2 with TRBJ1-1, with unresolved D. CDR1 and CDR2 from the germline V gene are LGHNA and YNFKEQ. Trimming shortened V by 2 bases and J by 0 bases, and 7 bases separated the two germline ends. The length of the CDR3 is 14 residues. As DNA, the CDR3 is TGTGCCAGCAGCCAATCGCAGATGAACACTGAAGCTTTCTTT. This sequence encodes CASSQSQMNTEAFF.

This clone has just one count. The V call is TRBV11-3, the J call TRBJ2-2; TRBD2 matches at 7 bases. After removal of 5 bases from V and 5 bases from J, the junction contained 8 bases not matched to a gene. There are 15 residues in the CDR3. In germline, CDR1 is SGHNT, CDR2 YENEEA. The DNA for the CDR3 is TGTGCCAGCAGCCTAGGACTAGGTGGGACCGGGGAGCTGTTTTTT. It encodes CASSLGLGGTGELFF.

The CDR3 sequence is CASSLGAGGNQETQYF. The CDR3 coding sequence is TGTGCCAGCAGCTTGGGGGCAGGGGGTAACCAAGAGACCCAGTACTTC. The chain carries TRBV5-5 and TRBJ2-5; 7 bases agree with TRBD1. CDR1 is SGHKS and CDR2 is YYEKEE in the germline V gene (reference sequence). V gave up 0 bases and J gave up 0 bases; unmatched junction bases: 5. The CDR3 has 16 residues.

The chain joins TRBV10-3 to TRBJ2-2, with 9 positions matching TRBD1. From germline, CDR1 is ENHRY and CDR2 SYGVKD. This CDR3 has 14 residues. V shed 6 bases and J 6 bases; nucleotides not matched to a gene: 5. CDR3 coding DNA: TGTGCCATCAGGGGACAGGGCTCCCCCGGGGAGCTGTTTTTT. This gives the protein CAIRGQGSPGELFF.